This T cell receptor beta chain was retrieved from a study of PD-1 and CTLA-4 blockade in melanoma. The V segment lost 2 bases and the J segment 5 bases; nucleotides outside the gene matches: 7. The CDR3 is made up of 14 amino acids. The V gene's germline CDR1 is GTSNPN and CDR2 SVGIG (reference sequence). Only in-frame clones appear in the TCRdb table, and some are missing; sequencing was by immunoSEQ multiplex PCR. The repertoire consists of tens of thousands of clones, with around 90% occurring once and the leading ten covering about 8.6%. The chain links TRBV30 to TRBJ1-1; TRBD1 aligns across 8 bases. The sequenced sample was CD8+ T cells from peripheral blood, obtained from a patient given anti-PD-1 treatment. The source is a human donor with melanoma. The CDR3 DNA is TGTGCCTGGAGTCCGACAGGGGCGGGAACTGAAGCTTTCTTT. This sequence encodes CAWSPTGAGTEAFF.